The 19 T cell receptor beta chains below come from one sample, sequenced in a study of T cell repertoires in cytomegalovirus infection. Their antigens are not known. TCRdb ran MiXCR on the reads and lists one entry per CDR3 protein. The sample lists hundreds of thousands of distinct CDR3 sequences, approximately 31% occurring once. The sequences come from cultured CD8+ T cells from PBMCs, collected from culture after CMV antigen stimulation. These receptors all stem from a human donor in good health (CMV status not recorded). Some clones in this sample may be carry-over from other donors' samples.

J is TRBJ1-2 and V is TRBV27; D uncertain. Trimming removed 6 bases at V and 1 base at J, with 15 bases between. The CDR3 runs 15 residues. Germline lookup yields CDR1 MNHEY and CDR2 SMNVEV (reference sequence). CDR3: CASRLDIMSNYGYTF. Written as DNA, the CDR3 is TGTGCCAGCAGGCTCGACATAATGAGTAACTATGGCTACACCTTC.

The chain uses TRBV5-8 and TRBJ2-1; 7 bases are a match to TRBD2. Looked up from germline, CDR1 is SGHTS and CDR2 is YDEGEE. This CDR3 region has 12 residues. The junction had 8 bases not matched to a gene; V was cut back by 4 bases and J by 13 bases. The CDR3 DNA follows: TGTGCCAGCAGCCGCCCCGGCGGGGGACAGTTCTTC. The encoded protein is CASSRPGGGQFF.

This chain uses TRBV24-1 with TRBJ1-6; a weak D match, TRBD1 (6 bases). The germline gives CDR1 KGHDR, CDR2 SFDVKD. The CDR3 length is 15 residues. V lost 5 bases and J lost 9, with 16 bases in between. The CDR3 here is CATSVIPGACSPLHF. As DNA, the CDR3 is TGTGCCACCAGTGTGATCCCGGGGGCTTGTTCACCCCTCCACTTT.

This clonotype came up a few times. The genes are TRBV15 and TRBJ2-3, with 10 bases that match TRBD1. Germline V gene data show CDR1 as LNHNV and CDR2 as YYDKDF (reference sequence). With V trimmed by 5 bases and J by 3 bases, 8 bases remained unmatched. The CDR3 has 16 residues. The CDR3 bases are TGTGCCACCAGCGGGCCCCGGGACAGGGGAACAGATACGCAGTATTTT. Translated: CATSGPRDRGTDTQYF. Full variable domain (remainder filled in from reference TRBV15 and TRBJ2-3): DAMVIQNPRYQVTQFGKPVTLSCSQTLNHNVMYWYQQKSSQAPKLLFHYYDKDFNNEADTPDNFQSRRPNTSFCFLDIRSPGLGDTAMYLCATSGPRDRGTDTQYFGPGTRLTVL.

The sample holds many counts of this clonotype. This CDR3 reads CASSRHRTGEETQYF. DNA for the CDR3: TGTGCCAGCAGCCGCCACCGAACGGGCGAGGAGACCCAGTACTTC. The chain uses TRBV7-9 and TRBJ2-5, with no clear D. Germline values: CDR1 SEHNR, CDR2 FQNEAQ (reference sequence). This CDR3 has 15 amino acids. V was cut by 5 bases and J by 5 bases, with 18 bases left in between.

V gene TRBV6-5 combines with J gene TRBJ1-4; possible D gene TRBD1, 5 bases. Germline values: CDR1 MNHEY, CDR2 SVGAGI. The V end was cut by 7 bases, the J end by 8 bases, with 23 bases between. The CDR3 is 16 residues long. CDR3 residues: CASTQKGPERGEKLFF. The CDR3 DNA sequence: TGTGCCAGCACCCAAAAAGGTCCCGAACGGGGCGAAAAACTGTTTTTT.

In its sample, this clonotype was seen many times. This sequence joins TRBV7-9 and TRBJ2-5, with D perhaps TRBD1 (6 bases). Germline values: CDR1 SEHNR, CDR2 FQNEAQ (reference sequence). The CDR3 has 15 amino acids. Deletions cut 4 bases from V and 3 bases from J, with 15 bases between. The DNA of the CDR3 is TGTGCCAGCAGCTCCGGCGGCAGGGGCGAAGAGACCCAGTACTTC. This sequence encodes CASSSGGRGEETQYF.

The rearrangement links TRBV27 to TRBJ1-5; D is unresolved. CDR3 length: 15 residues. CDR1 is MNHEY and CDR2 is SMNVEV in the germline V gene (reference sequence). V lost 5 bases and J lost 6, with 17 bases in between. The CDR3 DNA is TGTGCCAGCAGTCAAGGGAGTGGTTTGGCTCAGCCCCAGCATTTT. Translated, it gives CASSQGSGLAQPQHF.

The table lists this clonotype with a few counts. The genes are TRBV19 and TRBJ1-5, with 8 nucleotides matching TRBD1. From germline, CDR1 is LNHDA and CDR2 SQIVND (reference sequence). With 7 bases clipped from V and 1 base from J, the junction kept 3 bases outside the gene matches. The CDR3 totals 14 residues. As DNA, the CDR3 is TGTGCCAGTAACCGACAGGGGAGCAATCAGCCCCAGCATTTT. Amino acids: CASNRQGSNQPQHF.

This clonotype was seen a single time. The rearrangement uses TRBV15 and TRBJ2-7, with 8 bases aligning to TRBD1. This CDR3 is built from 17 residues. Trimming took 0 bases from V and 7 from J; bases not matched to a gene: 14. CDR1 is LNHNV and CDR2 is YYDKDF in the germline V gene (reference sequence). The CDR3 spells CATSRDLGTGAVGEQYV. CDR3 bases: TGTGCCACCAGCAGAGATTTGGGGACAGGTGCAGTGGGAGAGCAGTACGTC.

The CDR3 DNA reads TGTGCCAGCAGTTTCCCCGGGGGGGCGGACTATGGCTACACCTTC. Its protein product is CASSFPGGADYGYTF. The chain uses TRBV6-6 and TRBJ1-2; possible D gene TRBD1, 6 bases. The CDR3 sequence is 15 residues long. Germline values: CDR1 MNHNY, CDR2 SVGAGI (reference sequence). V lost 4 bases to trimming and J lost 3 bases, with 15 bases between them.

The CDR3 is CASSLRGAHYNEQFF. In DNA, the CDR3 is TGTGCCAGCAGTTTACGGGGGGCACACTACAATGAGCAGTTCTTC. The chain recombines TRBV27 with TRBJ2-1; TRBD2 is a possible D gene (7 bases). The CDR3 is made up of 15 amino acids. Trimming cost V 2 bases and J 3 bases, with 11 bases left between them. Germline assignment: CDR1 MNHEY and CDR2 SMNVEV (reference sequence).

This clonotype was picked up a small number of times. This sequence joins TRBV7-9 and TRBJ1-1; tentative D call: TRBD1 (6 bases). Germline V gives CDR1 SEHNR, CDR2 FQNEAQ (reference sequence). CDR3 length equals 16 residues. Trimming removed 4 bases from V and 1 base from J, with 16 bases in between. Here the CDR3 reads CASSSRAGHQNTEAFF. The CDR3 bases are TGTGCCAGCAGCTCTAGGGCGGGACATCAGAACACTGAAGCTTTCTTT.

This clonotype was detected only a few times. The V and J genes are TRBV20-1 and TRBJ2-7; 9 positions agree with TRBD1. In germline, CDR1 is DFQATT, CDR2 SNEGSKA (reference sequence). The CDR3 is made up of 14 amino acids. V dropped 1 base and J dropped 7; count of bases not matched to a gene: 8. The DNA for the CDR3 is TGCAGTGCTAGAGGCCCGGACAGGGGTGGAGAGCAGTACGTC. Amino acid sequence: CSARGPDRGGEQYV.

This clonotype has only a few counts. CDR3 nucleotides: TGTGCCAGCAGTGAAGAAGGGGAGATTGATAGCACAGATACGCAGTATTTT. Translation gives CASSEEGEIDSTDTQYF. This chain connects TRBV6-1 to TRBJ2-3; D possibly uses TRBD1 or TRBD2 (5 bases each). Germline-derived CDR1 and CDR2 are MNHNS and SASEGT. Deletions cut 1 base from V and 0 bases from J, with 14 bases between. The CDR3 covers 17 residues.

This clonotype was observed a single time. The chain's CDR3 is CASRQNSGDYGYTF. The DNA of the CDR3 is TGCGCCAGCAGACAAAATAGTGGGGACTATGGCTACACCTTC. The chain is built from TRBV4-1 and TRBJ1-2; D remains unclear. Germline values: CDR1 MGHRA, CDR2 YSYEKL. The V and J ends lost 6 bases and 3 bases respectively, with 14 bases between them. This CDR3 is built from 14 residues.

This clonotype was observed a handful of times. The chain joins TRBV4-1 to TRBJ1-1; no definite D call. Germline lookup yields CDR1 MGHRA and CDR2 YSYEKL. Trimming pared 1 base from V and 11 bases from J, leaving 11 bases between. The CDR3 spans 12 residues. CDR3 in amino acids: CASSQVVGRAFF. As DNA, the CDR3 is TGCGCCAGCAGCCAAGTCGTGGGTCGGGCTTTCTTT.

The chain is built from TRBV5-4 and TRBJ2-4; TRBD2 agrees at 10 bases. The CDR3 totals 17 residues. V dropped 0 bases and J dropped 0; count of bases not matched to a gene: 3. Germline CDR1 and CDR2: SGHNT and YYREEE (reference sequence). In nucleotides, the CDR3 is TGTGCCAGCAGCTTGGGAGGACTAGCGGTAGCCAAAAACATTCAGTACTTC. As protein: CASSLGGLAVAKNIQYF.

The J gene is TRBJ2-3, the V gene TRBV6-2 or TRBV6-3; 10 nucleotides agree with TRBD2. Unmatched junction bases numbered 12, after V lost 6 bases and J lost 6 bases. The CDR3 contains 16 residues. Germline V gene sequence: CDR1 MNHEY, CDR2 SVGEGT. CDR3 sequence: CASSPISGGPGDTQYF. For the CDR3, the DNA is TGTGCCAGCAGCCCGATTAGCGGGGGGCCAGGGGATACGCAGTATTTT.